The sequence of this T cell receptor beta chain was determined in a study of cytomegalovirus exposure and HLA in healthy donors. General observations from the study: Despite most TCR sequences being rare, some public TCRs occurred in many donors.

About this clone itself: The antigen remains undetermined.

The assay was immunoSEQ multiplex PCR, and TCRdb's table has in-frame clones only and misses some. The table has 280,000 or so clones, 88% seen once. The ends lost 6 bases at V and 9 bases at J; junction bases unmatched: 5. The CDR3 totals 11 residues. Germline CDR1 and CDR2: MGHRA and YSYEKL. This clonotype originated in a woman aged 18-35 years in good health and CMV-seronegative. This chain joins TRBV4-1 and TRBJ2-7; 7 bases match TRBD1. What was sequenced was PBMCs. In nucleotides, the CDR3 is TGCGCCAGCAGTGTGGACAGGACGCAGTACTTC. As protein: CASSVDRTQYF.